One and the same sample provided the 30 T cell receptor beta chains below, sequenced in a study of cytomegalovirus exposure and HLA in healthy donors. The PCR ran on 60 Vbeta and 13 Jbeta primers. Profiling relied on immunoSEQ multiplex PCR, and the TCRdb table lists in-frame clones only, not all of them. The sample data list about 140,000 clones. The source material was PBMCs. The receptors were gathered from a male donor in good health and CMV-seronegative.

V gene TRBV6-5 combines with J gene TRBJ1-2, with D hard to call. CDR1 is MNHEY, CDR2 SVGAGI, per germline. The CDR3 loop spans 13 amino acids. Trimming took 2 bases from V and 4 from J, leaving 8 bases between them. In DNA form, the CDR3 reads TGTGCCAGCAGTTACGCGCCAAGCTATGGCTACACCTTC. Amino acid sequence: CASSYAPSYGYTF.

J is TRBJ2-7 and V is TRBV7-8, with 14 positions matching TRBD2. Unmatched junction bases numbered 11, after V lost 3 bases and J lost 7 bases. The CDR3 length is 17 residues. Germline CDR1 and CDR2: SGHVS and FQNEAQ. Here the CDR3 reads CASSFGTSGSVGGEQYF. The CDR3 DNA reads as TGTGCCAGCAGCTTCGGGACTAGCGGGAGTGTGGGGGGAGAGCAGTACTTC.

The J gene is TRBJ1-1, the V gene TRBV19; 7 bases align to TRBD1. Germline loops: CDR1 LNHDA, CDR2 SQIVND (reference sequence). This CDR3 region has 14 residues. V lost 5 bases to trimming and J lost 1 base; unmatched junction nucleotides: 4. The CDR3 coding sequence is TGTGCCAGTAGTTCTCGACAGGGGAACACTGAAGCTTTCTTT. Translated, it gives CASSSRQGNTEAFF.

This chain links TRBV15 with TRBJ2-7; a weak D match, TRBD1 (6 bases). The CDR3 contains 14 residues. V lost 5 bases, J lost 2 bases, and 13 bases lay in between. CDR1 LNHNV and CDR2 YYDKDF come from the germline V gene (reference sequence). CDR3 bases: TGTGCCACCAGCCCCGGGACAACTACCTACGAGCAGTACTTC. The encoded protein is CATSPGTTTYEQYF.

The chain couples TRBV19 to TRBJ1-1; TRBD1 matches 9 bases. V was clipped by 7 bases and J by 0 bases; unmatched bases: 12. The germline CDR1 and CDR2 sequences are LNHDA and SQIVND (reference sequence). The CDR3 spans 17 residues. CDR3 loop: CASTFGQGKGLNTEAFF. In nucleotides, the CDR3 is TGTGCCAGTACCTTCGGACAGGGGAAAGGATTGAACACTGAAGCTTTCTTT.

V gene TRBV30 combines with J gene TRBJ1-5; the D is unclear. The CDR3 covers 17 residues. Trimming removed 2 bases from V and 3 bases from J, with 20 bases in between. Germline CDR1 is GTSNPN and CDR2 is SVGIG (reference sequence). As DNA, the CDR3 is TGTGCCTGGAGTTTAGGTAGGCAGGCGAAAACCAATCAGCCCCAGCATTTT. This encodes CAWSLGRQAKTNQPQHF.

This chain links TRBV18 with TRBJ2-3, with D possibly TRBD2 on 6 matching bases. V was pared by 9 bases and J by 4 bases, with 20 bases between. This CDR3 has 15 residues. In germline, CDR1 is KGHSH, CDR2 LQKENI. The CDR3 DNA reads as TGTGCCAGTTTCCTTACTTCGGGGGTGGCAGATACGCAGTATTTT. This sequence encodes CASFLTSGVADTQYF.

This chain uses TRBV29-1 with TRBJ2-7; 12 bases map to TRBD2. The CDR3 has 17 amino acids. Germline V gives CDR1 SQVTM, CDR2 ANQGSEA. V dropped 6 bases and J dropped 0; count of bases not matched to a gene: 12. CDR3 nucleotide sequence: TGCAGCGTCGCTACGGGACTAGCGGGTGGTAGCTCCTACGAGCAGTACTTC. It yields the protein CSVATGLAGGSSYEQYF.

The gene calls are TRBV5-1 and TRBJ2-7, with TRBD1 matching 7 bases. Germline CDR1 and CDR2: SGHRS and YFSETQ. V lost 4 bases and J lost 3; bases outside the gene matches: 7. The CDR3 extends over 14 amino acids. The CDR3 sequence is CASSHRDSGYEQYF. The CDR3 DNA sequence: TGCGCCAGCAGCCACCGGGACAGCGGCTACGAGCAGTACTTC.

The V and J genes are TRBV7-3 and TRBJ1-1; no reliable D call. The length of the CDR3 is 16 residues. CDR1 is SGHTA, CDR2 FQGTGA, per germline. V was shortened by 1 base and J by 0 bases, with 12 bases between the two germline ends. CDR3 bases: TGTGCCAGCAGCTTAAACGGAGGCCTCATGAACACTGAAGCTTTCTTT. This translates into CASSLNGGLMNTEAFF.

The rearrangement joins TRBV19 to TRBJ1-2; D gene ambiguous. This CDR3 contains 15 residues. Trimming took off 7 bases at V and 2 bases at J, with 17 bases between the two ends. Germline V lookup: CDR1 LNHDA, CDR2 SQIVND (reference sequence). The CDR3 bases are TGTGCCAGTACCTTAGGCGGGGTAAGCAACTATGGCTACACCTTC. Protein product: CASTLGGVSNYGYTF.

The V call is TRBV7-8, the J call TRBJ1-1; D unresolved. CDR1 and CDR2 (germline): SGHVS, FQNEAQ. V was clipped by 11 bases and J by 9 bases, with 16 bases between them. CDR3 length: 11 residues. CDR3 sequence: CASGPERQAFF. CDR3 in DNA: TGTGCCTCCGGCCCCGAGAGGCAAGCTTTCTTT.

As DNA, the CDR3 is TGTGCCACCAGCAGGGACAGTTCTAACTATGGCTACACCTTC. Its protein product is CATSRDSSNYGYTF. V and J are TRBV15 and TRBJ1-2; maybe TRBD1 (6 bases). Germline CDR1 is LNHNV and CDR2 is YYDKDF (reference sequence). This CDR3 contains 14 residues. The ends were cut back, 3 bases at V and 0 bases at J, with 8 bases in the middle.

The chain employs TRBV15 and TRBJ2-4; 7 bases match TRBD1. Germline V lookup: CDR1 LNHNV, CDR2 YYDKDF (reference sequence). J was trimmed by 4 bases and V by 3 bases; bases with no gene match: 6. The CDR3 extends over 15 amino acids. In DNA, the CDR3 is TGTGCCACCAGCAGGTATGGGACAGAAAAAAACATTCAGTACTTC. As protein: CATSRYGTEKNIQYF.

This chain uses TRBV7-2 with TRBJ1-6; the match to TRBD1 covers 9 bases. V gave up 2 bases and J gave up 10 bases; unmatched junction bases: 18. The V gene's germline CDR1 is SGHTA and CDR2 FQGNSA. The CDR3 sequence is 19 residues long. The CDR3 bases are TGTGCCAGCAGCTTAAAACCCAGTCGACCGGGACAGGGAAGATCACCCCTCCACTTT. Translated: CASSLKPSRPGQGRSPLHF.

This chain links TRBV5-4 with TRBJ2-3; D unresolved. The germline V gene has CDR1 SGHNT and CDR2 YYREEE (reference sequence). V was trimmed by 4 bases and J by 7 bases, leaving 10 bases between them. There are 12 residues in the CDR3. This CDR3 is CASSPGGYTQYF. The CDR3, as DNA: TGTGCCAGCAGCCCGGGTGGATATACGCAGTATTTT.

The chain joins TRBV7-2 to TRBJ1-1; no reliable D call. V lost 2 bases and J lost 1, with 8 bases in between. CDR1 SGHTA and CDR2 FQGNSA come from the germline V gene. The CDR3 runs 14 residues. CDR3 DNA sequence: TGTGCCAGCAGCTTACTGGGCCGGAACACTGAAGCTTTCTTT. Translated, it gives CASSLLGRNTEAFF.

CDR3 in amino acids: CASSYRGEAAYEQYF. CDR3 DNA: TGTGCCAGCAGTTACCGGGGTGAGGCAGCCTACGAGCAGTACTTC. This rearrangement joins TRBV6-5 to TRBJ2-7; a possible D gene is TRBD2 (5 bases). Trimming pared 2 bases from V and 2 bases from J, leaving 13 bases between. The CDR3 covers 15 residues. CDR1 and CDR2 (germline): MNHEY, SVGAGI.

The chain's CDR3 is CASSERDSRRHNYGYTF. CDR3 sequence (DNA): TGTGCCAGCAGTGAGAGGGACTCCCGGAGGCACAACTATGGCTACACCTTC. The chain carries TRBV2 and TRBJ1-2; TRBD1 might be the D (5 bases). Between the trimmed V and J ends, which lost 3 bases and 2 bases, there was a span of 19 bases. The CDR3 runs to 17 residues. Germline values: CDR1 SNHLY, CDR2 FYNNEI.

In DNA, the CDR3 is TGTGCCAGCTCCGGACAGGGGGCCTATGGCTACACCTTC. It is translated as CASSGQGAYGYTF. The chain uses TRBV18 and TRBJ1-2; the match to TRBD1 covers 11 bases. V shed 6 bases, J shed 4 bases, and the junction held 1 base outside the gene matches. CDR3 length: 13 amino acids. Germline V lookup: CDR1 KGHSH, CDR2 LQKENI.

The V gene is TRBV29-1, the J gene TRBJ1-3; D not certain. This CDR3 spans 16 amino acids. V was trimmed by 0 bases and J by 1 base, leaving 13 bases between them. CDR1 is SQVTM and CDR2 is ANQGSEA in the germline V gene. CDR3: CSVEDRGPHSGNTIYF. CDR3 coding DNA: TGCAGCGTTGAAGATCGAGGGCCACATTCTGGAAACACCATATATTTT.

The V and J genes are TRBV27 and TRBJ2-3, with D possibly matching TRBD2 (6 bases). V was trimmed by 2 bases and J by 8 bases, leaving 14 bases between them. Germline V CDR1 and CDR2: MNHEY, SMNVEV (reference sequence). This CDR3 has 14 residues. CDR3 DNA: TGTGCCAGCAGTTTACGGGACTCGAGATCTACGCAGTATTTT. This gives the protein CASSLRDSRSTQYF.

For the CDR3, the DNA is TGTGCCAGCAGCGTTAGAGGGAGAGTCACCGGGGAGCTGTTTTTT. Its translation: CASSVRGRVTGELFF. J is TRBJ2-2 and V is TRBV9, with D tentatively TRBD2 (5 bases). Germline CDR1 and CDR2: SGDLS and YYNGEE. The V and J ends lost 2 bases and 4 bases respectively, with 12 bases between them. The CDR3 sequence is 15 residues long.

Notes on this clone: In the same sample, other DNA sequences code for this CDR3. The rearrangement joins TRBV30 to TRBJ1-1; D gene unclear. The CDR3 is made up of 16 amino acids. Trimming cost V 2 bases and J 3 bases, with 19 bases left between them. Germline V CDR1 and CDR2: GTSNPN, SVGIG (reference sequence). The CDR3 spells CAWSNPHRGGYTEAFF. The CDR3 DNA is TGTGCCTGGAGTAACCCCCACCGAGGAGGTTACACTGAAGCTTTCTTT.

The chain recombines TRBV5-4 with TRBJ2-2; D uncertain. This CDR3 is built from 15 residues. Deletions cut 2 bases from V and 3 bases from J, with 11 bases between. The germline V gene has CDR1 SGHNT and CDR2 YYREEE (reference sequence). The CDR3 bases are TGTGCCAGCAGCTTAGGAGCAGACTACACCGGGGAGCTGTTTTTT. It translates to CASSLGADYTGELFF.

The V gene is TRBV28, the J gene TRBJ1-5, with D perhaps matching TRBD1 (5 bases). Trimming left V 6 bases short and J 6 bases short, with 18 bases between. This CDR3 contains 15 residues. Looked up from germline, CDR1 is MDHEN and CDR2 is SYDVKM. CDR3 loop: CASRSGGSRIQPQHF. DNA of the CDR3: TGTGCCAGCAGATCCGGGGGGTCCCGGATTCAGCCCCAGCATTTT.

The CDR3 region has the DNA TGTGCCACAACTGCAGGGACAGTCTACGAGCAGTACTTC. Its protein is CATTAGTVYEQYF. This rearrangement joins TRBV6-5 to TRBJ2-7; 7 nucleotides match TRBD1. With 10 bases clipped from V and 3 bases from J, the junction kept 9 bases outside the gene matches. Germline V gives CDR1 MNHEY, CDR2 SVGAGI. There are 13 residues in the CDR3.

V usage is TRBV11-3 and J usage is TRBJ2-2; 9 positions agree with TRBD1. From germline, CDR1 is SGHNT and CDR2 YENEEA. The CDR3 contains 16 residues. Trimming at V came to 3 bases and at J to 6 bases, leaving 8 bases not matched to a gene. In DNA form, the CDR3 reads TGTGCCAGCAGCTTTGACAGGGGGGCATCGGCCGGGGAGCTGTTTTTT. Translation gives CASSFDRGASAGELFF.

The V and J genes are TRBV10-2 and TRBJ1-1; D not resolved. V lost 8 bases to trimming and J lost 0 bases, with 10 bases between them. This CDR3 is 13 amino acids long. CDR1 is WSHSY, CDR2 SAAADI, per germline. The CDR3 nucleotides read TGCGCCAGCGGCTCTCAGTTGAACACTGAAGCTTTCTTT. This sequence encodes CASGSQLNTEAFF.

The genes are TRBV25-1 and TRBJ1-4; D is ambiguous. Germline V lookup: CDR1 MGHDK, CDR2 SYGVNS. The V gene lost 1 base and the J gene lost 4 bases, with 10 bases spanning the gap. The length of the CDR3 is 15 residues. CDR3 DNA: TGTGCCAGCAGTGAATTTGCAGGCTATAATGAAAAACTGTTTTTT. Its protein is CASSEFAGYNEKLFF.